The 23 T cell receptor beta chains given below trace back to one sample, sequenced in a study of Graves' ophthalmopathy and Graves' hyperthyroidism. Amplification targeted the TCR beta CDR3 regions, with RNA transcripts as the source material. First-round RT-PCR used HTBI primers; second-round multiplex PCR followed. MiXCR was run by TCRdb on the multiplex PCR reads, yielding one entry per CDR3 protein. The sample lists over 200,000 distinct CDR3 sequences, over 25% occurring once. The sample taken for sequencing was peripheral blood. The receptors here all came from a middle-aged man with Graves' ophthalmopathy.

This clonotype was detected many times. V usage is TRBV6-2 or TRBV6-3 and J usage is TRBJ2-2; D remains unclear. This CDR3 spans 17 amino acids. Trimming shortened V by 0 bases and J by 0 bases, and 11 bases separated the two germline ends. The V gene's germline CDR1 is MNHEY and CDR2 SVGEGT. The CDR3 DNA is TGTGCCAGCAGTTACTCGAGTTGGCGAGCGAACACCGGGGAGCTGTTTTTT. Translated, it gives CASSYSSWRANTGELFF.

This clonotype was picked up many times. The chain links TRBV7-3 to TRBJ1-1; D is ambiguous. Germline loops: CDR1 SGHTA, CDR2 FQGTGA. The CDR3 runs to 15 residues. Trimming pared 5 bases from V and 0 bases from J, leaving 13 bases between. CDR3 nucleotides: TGTGCCAGCAGCCTCCACAGCAACATGAACACTGAAGCTTTCTTT. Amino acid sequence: CASSLHSNMNTEAFF.

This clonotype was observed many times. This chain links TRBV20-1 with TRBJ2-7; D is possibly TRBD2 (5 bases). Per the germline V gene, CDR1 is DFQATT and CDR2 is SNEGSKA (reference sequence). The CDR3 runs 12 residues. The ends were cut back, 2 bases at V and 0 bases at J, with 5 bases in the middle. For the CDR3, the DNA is TGCAGTGCTAGACGGGACTCCTACGAGCAGTACTTC. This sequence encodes CSARRDSYEQYF.

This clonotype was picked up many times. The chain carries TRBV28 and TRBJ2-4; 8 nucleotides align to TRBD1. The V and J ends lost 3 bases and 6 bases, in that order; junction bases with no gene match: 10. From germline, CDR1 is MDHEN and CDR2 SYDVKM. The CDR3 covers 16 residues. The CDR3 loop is CASSLQTGGLGNIQYF. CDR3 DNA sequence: TGTGCCAGCAGTTTGCAAACAGGGGGTTTGGGAAACATTCAGTACTTC.

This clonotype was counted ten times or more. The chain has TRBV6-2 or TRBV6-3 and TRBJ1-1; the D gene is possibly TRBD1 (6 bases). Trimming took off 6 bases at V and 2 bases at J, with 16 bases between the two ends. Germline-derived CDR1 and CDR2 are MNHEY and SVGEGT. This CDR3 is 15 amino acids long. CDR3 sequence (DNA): TGTGCCAGCAGCTCTCCACGGGGGCTCAACACTGAAGCTTTCTTT. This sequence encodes CASSSPRGLNTEAFF.

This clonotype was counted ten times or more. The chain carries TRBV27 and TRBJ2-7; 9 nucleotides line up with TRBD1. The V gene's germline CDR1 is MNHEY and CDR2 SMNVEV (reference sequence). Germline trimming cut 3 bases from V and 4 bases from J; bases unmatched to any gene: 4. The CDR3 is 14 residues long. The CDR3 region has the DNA TGTGCCAGCAGTTTTTACAGGGGGCCGTACGAGCAGTACTTC. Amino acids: CASSFYRGPYEQYF.

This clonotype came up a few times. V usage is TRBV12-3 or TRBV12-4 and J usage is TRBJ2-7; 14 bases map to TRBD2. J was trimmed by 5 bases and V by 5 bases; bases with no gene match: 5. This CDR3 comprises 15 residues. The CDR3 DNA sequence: TGTGCCAGCAGTGCAGGACTAGCGGGAGGTAACGAGCAGTACTTC. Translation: CASSAGLAGGNEQYF.

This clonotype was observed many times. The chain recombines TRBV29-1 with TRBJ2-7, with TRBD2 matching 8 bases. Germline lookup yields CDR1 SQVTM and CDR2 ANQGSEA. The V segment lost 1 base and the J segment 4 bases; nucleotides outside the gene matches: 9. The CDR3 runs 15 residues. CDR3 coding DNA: TGCAGCGTTGAAGCTGCAGGGCGGGAGGAATACGAGCAGTACTTC. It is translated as CSVEAAGREEYEQYF.

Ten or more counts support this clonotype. The CDR3 coding sequence is TGTGCCAGCAGTGACCCGGAGGGTAGCAATCAGCCCCAGCATTTT. As protein: CASSDPEGSNQPQHF. This chain connects TRBV27 to TRBJ1-5; D remains unclear. Germline assignment: CDR1 MNHEY and CDR2 SMNVEV (reference sequence). V was pared by 5 bases and J by 0 bases, with 11 bases between. There are 15 residues in the CDR3.

DNA for the CDR3: TGTGCCTGGACTGGCGACAGGGGAATAACTTACGAGCAGTACTTC. Its translation: CAWTGDRGITYEQYF. The rearrangement joins TRBV30 to TRBJ2-7, with 8 bases identical to TRBD1. CDR1 and CDR2 (germline): GTSNPN, SVGIG (reference sequence). The CDR3 extends over 15 amino acids. Trimming cost V 4 bases and J 4 bases; bases outside gene matches: 12.

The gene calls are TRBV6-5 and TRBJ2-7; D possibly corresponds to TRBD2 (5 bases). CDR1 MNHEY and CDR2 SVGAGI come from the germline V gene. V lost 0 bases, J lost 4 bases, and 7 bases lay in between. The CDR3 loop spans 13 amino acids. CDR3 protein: CASSYSTIYEQYF. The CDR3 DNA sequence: TGTGCCAGCAGTTACTCGACTATTTACGAGCAGTACTTC.

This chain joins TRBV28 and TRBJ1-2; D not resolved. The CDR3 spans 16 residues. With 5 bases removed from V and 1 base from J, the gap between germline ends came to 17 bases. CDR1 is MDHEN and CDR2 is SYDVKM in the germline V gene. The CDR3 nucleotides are TGTGCCAGCAGTCCACCTAGCTCGACGGATAACTATGGCTACACCTTC. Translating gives CASSPPSSTDNYGYTF.

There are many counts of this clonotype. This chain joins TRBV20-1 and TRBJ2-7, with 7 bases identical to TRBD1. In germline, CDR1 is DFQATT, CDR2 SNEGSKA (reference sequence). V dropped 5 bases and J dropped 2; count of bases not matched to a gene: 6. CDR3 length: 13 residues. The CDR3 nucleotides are TGCAGTGCTCCTCTCGGGACAGCCTACGAGCAGTACTTC. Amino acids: CSAPLGTAYEQYF.

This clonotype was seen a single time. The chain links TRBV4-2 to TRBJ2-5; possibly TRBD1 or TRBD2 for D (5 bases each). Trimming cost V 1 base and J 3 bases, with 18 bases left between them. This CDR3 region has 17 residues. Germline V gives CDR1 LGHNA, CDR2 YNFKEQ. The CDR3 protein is CASSQGGIGAFEETQYF. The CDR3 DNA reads TGTGCCAGCAGCCAAGGAGGAATCGGGGCGTTCGAAGAGACCCAGTACTTC.

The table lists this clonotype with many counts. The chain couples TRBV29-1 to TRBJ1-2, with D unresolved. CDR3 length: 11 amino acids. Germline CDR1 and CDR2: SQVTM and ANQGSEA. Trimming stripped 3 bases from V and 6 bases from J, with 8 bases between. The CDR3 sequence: CSVEDGDGYTF. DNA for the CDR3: TGCAGCGTTGAGGACGGCGATGGCTACACCTTC. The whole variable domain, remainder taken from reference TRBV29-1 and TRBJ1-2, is SAVISQKPSRDICQRGTSLTIQCQVDSQVTMMFWYRQQPGQSLTLIATANQGSEATYESGFVIDKFPISRPNLTFSTLTVSNMSPEDSSIYLCSVEDGDGYTFGSGTRLTVV.

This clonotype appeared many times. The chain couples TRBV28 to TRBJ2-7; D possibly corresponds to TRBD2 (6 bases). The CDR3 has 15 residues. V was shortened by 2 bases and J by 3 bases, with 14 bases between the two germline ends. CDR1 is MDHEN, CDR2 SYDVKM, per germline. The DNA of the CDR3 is TGTGCCAGCAGTTTAGGGCTAGCGATTGACTACGAGCAGTACTTC. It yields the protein CASSLGLAIDYEQYF.

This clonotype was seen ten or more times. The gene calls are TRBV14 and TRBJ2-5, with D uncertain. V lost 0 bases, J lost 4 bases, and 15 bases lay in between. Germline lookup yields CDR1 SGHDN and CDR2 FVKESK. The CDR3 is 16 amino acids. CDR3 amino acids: CASSQDVIRARETQYF. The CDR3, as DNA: TGTGCCAGCAGCCAAGATGTGATTAGGGCTCGAGAGACCCAGTACTTC.

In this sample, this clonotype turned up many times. CDR3 bases: TGTGCCAGTAGAACTAAATTTGACGGGACTAGCAACCCCACCGGGGAGCTGTTTTTT. Translation gives CASRTKFDGTSNPTGELFF. The chain uses TRBV19 and TRBJ2-2, with 9 bases that match TRBD2. The CDR3 runs to 19 residues. CDR1 and CDR2 from the germline V gene are LNHDA and SQIVND (reference sequence). V trimming: 6 bases; J trimming: 4 bases; junction bases outside the gene matches: 18. Full variable domain (missing parts from reference TRBV19 and TRBJ2-2): DGGITQSPKYLFRKEGQNVTLSCEQNLNHDAMYWYRQDPGQGLRLIYYSQIVNDFQKGDIAEGYSVSREKKESFPLTVTSAQKNPTAFYLCASRTKFDGTSNPTGELFFGEGSRLTVL.

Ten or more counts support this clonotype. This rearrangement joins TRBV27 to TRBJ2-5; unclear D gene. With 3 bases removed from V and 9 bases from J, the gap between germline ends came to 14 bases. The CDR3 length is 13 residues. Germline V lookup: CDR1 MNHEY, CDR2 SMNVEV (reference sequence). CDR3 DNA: TGTGCCAGCAGTTTTGTCTCCGGTGGGGCCCAGTACTTC. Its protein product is CASSFVSGGAQYF.

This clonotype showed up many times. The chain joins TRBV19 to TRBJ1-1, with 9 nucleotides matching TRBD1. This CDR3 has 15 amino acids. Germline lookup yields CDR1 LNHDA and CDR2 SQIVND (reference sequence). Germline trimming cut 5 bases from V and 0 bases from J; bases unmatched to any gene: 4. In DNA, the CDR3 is TGTGCCAGTAGTTTGGGACAGGGCGTGAACACTGAAGCTTTCTTT. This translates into CASSLGQGVNTEAFF.

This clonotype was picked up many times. CDR3 region: CASKVAGGLSETQYF. The DNA of the CDR3 is TGTGCCAGCAAAGTCGCGGGAGGGCTTAGTGAGACCCAGTACTTC. The chain employs TRBV7-2 and TRBJ2-5; the match to TRBD2 covers 9 bases. The CDR3 sequence is 15 residues long. CDR1 and CDR2 (germline): SGHTA, FQGNSA. The V gene end was trimmed by 7 bases and the J gene end by 5 bases; junction bases not matched to a gene: 11. Using reference TRBV7-2 and TRBJ2-5 for the parts outside the CDR3, the full variable domain is GAGVSQSPSNKVTEKGKDVELRCDPISGHTALYWYRQSLGQGLEFLIYFQGNSAPDKSGLPSDRFSAERTGGSVSTLTIQRTQQEDSAVYLCASKVAGGLSETQYFGPGTRLLVL.

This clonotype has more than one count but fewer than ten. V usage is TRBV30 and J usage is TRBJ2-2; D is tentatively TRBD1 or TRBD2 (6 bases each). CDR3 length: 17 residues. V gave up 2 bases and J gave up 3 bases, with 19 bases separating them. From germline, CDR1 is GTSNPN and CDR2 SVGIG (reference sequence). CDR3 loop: CAWSPSPLGGDTGELFF. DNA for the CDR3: TGTGCCTGGAGTCCATCCCCCCTCGGGGGCGACACCGGGGAGCTGTTTTTT.

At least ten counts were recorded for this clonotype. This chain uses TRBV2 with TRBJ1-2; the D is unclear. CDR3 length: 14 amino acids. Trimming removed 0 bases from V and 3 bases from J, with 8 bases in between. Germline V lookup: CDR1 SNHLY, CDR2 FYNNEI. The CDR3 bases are TGTGCCAGCAGTGAAGCGACGGGGTACTATGGCTACACCTTC. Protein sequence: CASSEATGYYGYTF.